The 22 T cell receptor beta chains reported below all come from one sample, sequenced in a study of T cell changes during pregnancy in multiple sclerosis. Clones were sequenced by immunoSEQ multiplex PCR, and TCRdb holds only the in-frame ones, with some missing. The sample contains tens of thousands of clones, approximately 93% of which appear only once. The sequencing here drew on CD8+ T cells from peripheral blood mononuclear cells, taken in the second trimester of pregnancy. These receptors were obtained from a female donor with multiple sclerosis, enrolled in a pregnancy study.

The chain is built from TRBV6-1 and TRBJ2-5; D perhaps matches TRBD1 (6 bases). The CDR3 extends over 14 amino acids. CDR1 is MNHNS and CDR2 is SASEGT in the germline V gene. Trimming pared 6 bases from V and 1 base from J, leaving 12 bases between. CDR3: CASSALGGQETQYF. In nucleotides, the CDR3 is TGTGCCAGCAGCGCCCTAGGGGGCCAAGAGACCCAGTACTTC.

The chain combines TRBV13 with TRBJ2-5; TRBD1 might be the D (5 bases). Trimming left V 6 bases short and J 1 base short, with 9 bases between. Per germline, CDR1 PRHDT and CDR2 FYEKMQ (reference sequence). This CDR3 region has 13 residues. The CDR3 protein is CASRIDSQETQYF. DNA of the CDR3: TGTGCCAGCAGAATCGACAGCCAAGAGACCCAGTACTTC.

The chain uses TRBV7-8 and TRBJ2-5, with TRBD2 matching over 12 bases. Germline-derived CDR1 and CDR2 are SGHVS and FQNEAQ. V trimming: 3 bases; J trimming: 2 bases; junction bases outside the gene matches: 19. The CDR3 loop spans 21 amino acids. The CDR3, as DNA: TGTGCCAGCAGCTTTAGTCTAGCGGGGGGGCCGGTACAGTCGTGGCAAGAGACCCAGTACTTC. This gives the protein CASSFSLAGGPVQSWQETQYF.

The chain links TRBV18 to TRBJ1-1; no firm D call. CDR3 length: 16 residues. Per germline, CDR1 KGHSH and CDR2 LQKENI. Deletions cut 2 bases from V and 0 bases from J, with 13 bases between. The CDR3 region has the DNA TGTGCCAGCTCACCAGGAAACAGCATTCTGAACACTGAAGCTTTCTTT. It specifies CASSPGNSILNTEAFF.

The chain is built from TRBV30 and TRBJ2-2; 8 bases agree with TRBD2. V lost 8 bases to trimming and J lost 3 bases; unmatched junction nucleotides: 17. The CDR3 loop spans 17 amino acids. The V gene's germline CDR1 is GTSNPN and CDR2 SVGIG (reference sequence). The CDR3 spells CALNRYVAGRYTGELFF. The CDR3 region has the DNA TGTGCCCTCAATCGTTATGTAGCGGGAAGATACACCGGGGAGCTGTTTTTT.

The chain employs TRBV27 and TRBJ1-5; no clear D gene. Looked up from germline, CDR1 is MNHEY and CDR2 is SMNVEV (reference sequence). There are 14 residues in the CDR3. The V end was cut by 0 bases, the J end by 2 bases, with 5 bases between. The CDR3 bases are TGTGCCAGCAGTTTATCGGCGGGCAATCAGCCCCAGCATTTT. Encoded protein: CASSLSAGNQPQHF.

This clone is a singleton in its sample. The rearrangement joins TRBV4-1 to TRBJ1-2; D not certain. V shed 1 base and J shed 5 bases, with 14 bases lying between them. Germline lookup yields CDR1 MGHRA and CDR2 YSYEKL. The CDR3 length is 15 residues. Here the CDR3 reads CASSQVHENPYGYTF. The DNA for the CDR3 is TGCGCCAGCAGCCAAGTACACGAAAACCCTTATGGCTACACCTTC.

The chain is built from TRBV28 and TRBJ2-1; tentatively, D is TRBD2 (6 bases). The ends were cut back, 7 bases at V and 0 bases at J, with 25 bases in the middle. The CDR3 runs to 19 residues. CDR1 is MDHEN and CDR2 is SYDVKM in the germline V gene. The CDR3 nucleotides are TGTGCCAGCAAAGCGGAAAGGCGGGATGACCCCAGCTCCTACAATGAGCAGTTCTTC. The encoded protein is CASKAERRDDPSSYNEQFF. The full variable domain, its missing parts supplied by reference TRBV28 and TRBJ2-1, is DVKVTQSSRYLVKRTGEKVFLECVQDMDHENMFWYRQDPGLGLRLIYFSYDVKMKEKGDIPEGYSVSREKKERFSLILESASTNQTSMYLCASKAERRDDPSSYNEQFFGPGTRLTVL.

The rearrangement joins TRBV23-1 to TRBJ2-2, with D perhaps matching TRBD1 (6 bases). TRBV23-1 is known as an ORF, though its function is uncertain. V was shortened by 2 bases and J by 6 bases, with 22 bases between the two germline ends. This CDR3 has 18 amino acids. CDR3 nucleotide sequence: TGCGCCAGCAGTCAAGGTCCGAGGGGGTCCTTCCCGCCCGGGGAGCTGTTTTTT. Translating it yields CASSQGPRGSFPPGELFF.

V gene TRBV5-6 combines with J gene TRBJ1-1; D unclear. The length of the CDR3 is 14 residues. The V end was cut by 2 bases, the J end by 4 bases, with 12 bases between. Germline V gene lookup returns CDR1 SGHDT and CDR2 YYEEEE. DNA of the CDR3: TGTGCCAGCAGCTTAATGATGGCGGTCACTGAAGCTTTCTTT. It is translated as CASSLMMAVTEAFF.

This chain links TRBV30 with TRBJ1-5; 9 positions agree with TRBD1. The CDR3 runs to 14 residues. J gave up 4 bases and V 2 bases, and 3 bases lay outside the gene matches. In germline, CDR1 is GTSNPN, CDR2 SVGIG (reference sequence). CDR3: CAWSPGQGNQPQHF. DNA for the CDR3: TGTGCCTGGAGTCCGGGACAGGGAAATCAGCCCCAGCATTTT. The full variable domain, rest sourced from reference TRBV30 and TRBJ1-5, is SQTIHQWPATLVQPVGSPLSLECTVEGTSNPNLYWYRQAAGRGLQLLFYSVGIGQISSEVPQNLSASRPQDRQFILSSKKLLLSDSGFYLCAWSPGQGNQPQHFGDGTRLSIL.

In DNA, the CDR3 is TGTGCCAGCAGCCAAGCAGGATCGACGAGCGGGGGGTCCTACGAGCAGTACTTC. It is translated as CASSQAGSTSGGSYEQYF. The chain carries TRBV4-2 and TRBJ2-7; 9 bases fit TRBD2. The germline V gene has CDR1 LGHNA and CDR2 YNFKEQ. V shed 1 base and J 1 base; nucleotides not matched to a gene: 11. This CDR3 region has 18 residues.

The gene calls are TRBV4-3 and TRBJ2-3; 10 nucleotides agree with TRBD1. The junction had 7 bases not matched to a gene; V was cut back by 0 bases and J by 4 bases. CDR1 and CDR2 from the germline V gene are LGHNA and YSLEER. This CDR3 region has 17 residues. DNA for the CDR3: TGCGCCAGCAGCCAAGAGGGGACAGGGGACGCCGCAGATACGCAGTATTTT. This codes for CASSQEGTGDAADTQYF.

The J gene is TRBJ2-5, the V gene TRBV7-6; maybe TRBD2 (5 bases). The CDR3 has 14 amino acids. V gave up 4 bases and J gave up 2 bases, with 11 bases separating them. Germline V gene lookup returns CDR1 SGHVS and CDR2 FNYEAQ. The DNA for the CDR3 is TGTGCCAGCAGCTCGGAGTGGGAGCAAGAGACCCAGTACTTC. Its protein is CASSSEWEQETQYF.

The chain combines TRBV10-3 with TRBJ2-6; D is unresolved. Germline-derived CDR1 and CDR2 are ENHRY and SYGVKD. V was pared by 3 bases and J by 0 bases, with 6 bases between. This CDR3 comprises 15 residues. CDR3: CAISDESSGANVLTF. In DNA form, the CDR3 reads TGTGCCATCAGTGACGAGAGCTCTGGGGCCAACGTCCTGACTTTC.

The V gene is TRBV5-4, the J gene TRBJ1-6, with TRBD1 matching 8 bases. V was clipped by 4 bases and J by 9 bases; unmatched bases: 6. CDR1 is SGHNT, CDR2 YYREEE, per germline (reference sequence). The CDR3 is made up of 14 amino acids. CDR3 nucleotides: TGTGCCAGCAGCCCGGCGACAGGGGTTTCACCCCTCCACTTT. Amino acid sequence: CASSPATGVSPLHF.

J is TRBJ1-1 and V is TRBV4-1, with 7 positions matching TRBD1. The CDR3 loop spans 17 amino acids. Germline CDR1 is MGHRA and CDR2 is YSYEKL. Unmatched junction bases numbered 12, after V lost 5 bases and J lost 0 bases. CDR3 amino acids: CASSSARTGGMNTEAFF. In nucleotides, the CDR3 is TGCGCCAGCAGCTCCGCGAGGACAGGCGGCATGAACACTGAAGCTTTCTTT.

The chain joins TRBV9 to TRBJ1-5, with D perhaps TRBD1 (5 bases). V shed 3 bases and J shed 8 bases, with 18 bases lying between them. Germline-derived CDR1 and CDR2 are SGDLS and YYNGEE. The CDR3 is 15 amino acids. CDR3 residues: CASSAHGRGGEPQHF. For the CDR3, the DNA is TGTGCCAGCAGCGCCCATGGACGGGGCGGGGAGCCCCAGCATTTT.

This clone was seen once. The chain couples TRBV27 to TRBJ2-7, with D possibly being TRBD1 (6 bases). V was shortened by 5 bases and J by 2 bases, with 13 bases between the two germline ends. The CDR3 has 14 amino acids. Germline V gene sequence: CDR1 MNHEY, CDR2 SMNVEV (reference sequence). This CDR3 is CASSLTGLPYEQYF. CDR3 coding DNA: TGTGCCAGCAGTCTCACAGGGCTCCCCTACGAGCAGTACTTC.

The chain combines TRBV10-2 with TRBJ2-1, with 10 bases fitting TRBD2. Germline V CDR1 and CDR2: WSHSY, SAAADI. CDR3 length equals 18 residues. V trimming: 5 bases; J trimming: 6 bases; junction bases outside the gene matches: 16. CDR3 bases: TGCGCCAGCAGTTCTCTACTCAGACTAGCGGGCCCCCCCAATGAGCAGTTCTTC. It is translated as CASSSLLRLAGPPNEQFF.

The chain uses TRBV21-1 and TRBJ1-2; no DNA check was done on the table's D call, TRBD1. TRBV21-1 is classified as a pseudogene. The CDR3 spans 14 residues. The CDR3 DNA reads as TGTGCCAGCAGCAAAAGGCCCAGGAACCATGGCTACACCTTC. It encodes CASSKRPRNHGYTF.

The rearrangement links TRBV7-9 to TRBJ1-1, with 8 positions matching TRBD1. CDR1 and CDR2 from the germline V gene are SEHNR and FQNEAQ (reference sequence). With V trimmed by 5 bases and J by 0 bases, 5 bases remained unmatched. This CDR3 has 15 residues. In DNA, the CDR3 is TGTGCCAGCAGCCCACGGGACAGGTTGAACACTGAAGCTTTCTTT. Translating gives CASSPRDRLNTEAFF. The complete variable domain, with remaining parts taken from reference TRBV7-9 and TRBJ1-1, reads DTGVSQNPRHKITKRGQNVTFRCDPISEHNRLYWYRQTLGQGPEFLTYFQNEAQLEKSRLLSDRFSAERPKGSFSTLEIQRTEQGDSAMYLCASSPRDRLNTEAFFGQGTRLTVV.